The T cell receptor beta chain described here comes from a study of cytomegalovirus exposure and HLA in healthy donors. For the study at large: The approximately 120 validation repertoires, a later analysis reported, used the same platform as the approximately 730 repertoires from the first cohort.

Only in-frame clones appear in the TCRdb table, and some are missing; sequencing was by immunoSEQ multiplex PCR. The repertoire has about 160,000 clones, approximately 96% of them found once; the top ten carry approximately 0.82%. Separate from the approximately 730-subject first cohort, the 120-subject validation cohort was the one that the donors belonged to. Trimming took 6 bases from V and 5 from J; bases not matched to a gene: 4. CDR3 size: 14 residues. Looked up from germline, CDR1 is ENHRY and CDR2 is SYGVKD. Notes on the study in general: As was reported, the classifier diagnosed cytomegalovirus status with high specificity and sensitivity. The study put some 160 TCR beta chains on its list as cytomegalovirus-associated.

A remark on this clone: Its target is unknown.

Sample: PBMCs. The J gene is TRBJ1-5, the V gene TRBV10-3; 10 bases line up with TRBD1. This TCR came from a woman under 30 in good health and CMV-seronegative. The CDR3 bases are TGTGCCATCAGCCAGGGACAGGGGTATCAGCCCCAGCATTTT. Translating it yields CAISQGQGYQPQHF.